This TCR beta chain was sequenced in a study of CD8+ T cells in alopecia areata. RNA was extracted and reverse transcribed into cDNA as the sequencing template. Produced via immunoSEQ multiplex PCR; TCRdb's table is partial and in-frame only. This repertoire shows approximately 150,000 clones, about 54% found once; its top ten account for 4.8%. Notes on the study in general: Scalp sequencing also captures normal skin's resident alphabeta T cells. Higher clonality than in normal scalp was seen in lesional scalp, especially alopecia totalis/universalis. Against the mouse data, patients shared TCRs less clearly, possibly for HLA reasons.

Starting from PBMCs, sorting isolated CD4+ and CD8+ T cells. This clone was found a few times. What it binds is unknown. V was clipped by 0 bases and J by 5 bases, with 14 bases between them. Germline lookup yields CDR1 MGHRA and CDR2 YSYEKL. The CDR3 length is 16 residues. Sequencing was done on a sample of CD4+ T cells sorted from blood. The clonotype comes from a human donor in good health. V and J are TRBV4-1 and TRBJ2-1; D unresolved. CDR3 sequence: CASSQDLRARNNEQFF. CDR3 coding DNA: TGCGCCAGCAGCCAAGATTTACGGGCGCGGAACAATGAGCAGTTCTTC.